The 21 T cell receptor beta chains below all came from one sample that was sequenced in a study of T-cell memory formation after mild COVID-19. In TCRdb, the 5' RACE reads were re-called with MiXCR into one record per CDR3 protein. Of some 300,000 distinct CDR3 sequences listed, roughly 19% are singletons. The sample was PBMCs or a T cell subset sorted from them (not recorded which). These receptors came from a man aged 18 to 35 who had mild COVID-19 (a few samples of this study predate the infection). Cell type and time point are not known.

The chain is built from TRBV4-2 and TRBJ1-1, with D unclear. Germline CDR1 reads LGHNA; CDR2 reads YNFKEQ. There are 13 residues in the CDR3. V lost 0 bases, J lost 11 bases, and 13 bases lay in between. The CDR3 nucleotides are TGTGCCAGCAGCCAAGATTCGCAGAGTGGGGCTTTCTTT. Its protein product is CASSQDSQSGAFF.

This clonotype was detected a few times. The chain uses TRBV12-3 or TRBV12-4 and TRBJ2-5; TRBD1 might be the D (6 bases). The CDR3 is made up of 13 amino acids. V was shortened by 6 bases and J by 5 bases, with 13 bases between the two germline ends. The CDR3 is CASSQDRWETQYF. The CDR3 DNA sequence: TGTGCCAGCAGCCAGGACAGATGGGAGACCCAGTACTTC.

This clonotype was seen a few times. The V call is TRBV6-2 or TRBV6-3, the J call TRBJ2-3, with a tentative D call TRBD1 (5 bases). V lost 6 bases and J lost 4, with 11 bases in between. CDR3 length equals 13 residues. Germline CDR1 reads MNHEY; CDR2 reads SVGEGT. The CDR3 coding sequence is TGTGCCAGCAGGCCAGGGATCGCAGATACGCAGTATTTT. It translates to CASRPGIADTQYF.

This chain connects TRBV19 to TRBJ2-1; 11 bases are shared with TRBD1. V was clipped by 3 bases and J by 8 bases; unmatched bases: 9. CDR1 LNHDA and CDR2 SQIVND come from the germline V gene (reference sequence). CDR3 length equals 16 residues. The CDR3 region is CASSMAGQGAAYEQFF. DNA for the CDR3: TGTGCCAGTAGTATGGCCGGACAGGGGGCTGCTTATGAGCAGTTCTTC. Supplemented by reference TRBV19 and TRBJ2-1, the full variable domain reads DGGITQSPKYLFRKEGQNVTLSCEQNLNHDAMYWYRQDPGQGLRLIYYSQIVNDFQKGDIAEGYSVSREKKESFPLTVTSAQKNPTAFYLCASSMAGQGAAYEQFFGPGTRLTVL.

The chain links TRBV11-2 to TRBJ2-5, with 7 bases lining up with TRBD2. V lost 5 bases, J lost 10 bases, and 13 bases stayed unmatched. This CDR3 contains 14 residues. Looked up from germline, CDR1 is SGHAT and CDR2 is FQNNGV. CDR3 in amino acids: CASSDTSGDFHQYF. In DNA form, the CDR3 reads TGTGCCAGCAGCGATACAAGCGGGGATTTCCACCAGTACTTC.

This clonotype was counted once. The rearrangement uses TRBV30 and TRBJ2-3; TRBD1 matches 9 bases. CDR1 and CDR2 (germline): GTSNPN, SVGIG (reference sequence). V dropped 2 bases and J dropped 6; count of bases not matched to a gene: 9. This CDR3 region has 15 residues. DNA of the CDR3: TGTGCCTGGAGTATAAGAGGACAGGGGTTGGATACGCAGTATTTT. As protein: CAWSIRGQGLDTQYF.

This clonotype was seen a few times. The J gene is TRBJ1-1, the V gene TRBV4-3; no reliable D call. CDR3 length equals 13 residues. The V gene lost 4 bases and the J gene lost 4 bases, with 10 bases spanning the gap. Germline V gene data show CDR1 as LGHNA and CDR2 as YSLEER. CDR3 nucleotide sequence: TGCGCCAGCAGCCCCCCCGGTACCACTGAAGCTTTCTTT. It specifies CASSPPGTTEAFF.

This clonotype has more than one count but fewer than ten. CDR3 sequence (DNA): TGTGCCAGCAGCCAAGGGGCTCGAGGGGAAAAACTGTTTTTT. As protein: CASSQGARGEKLFF. The chain is built from TRBV3-1 and TRBJ1-4; D is ambiguous. V lost 1 base and J lost 8, with 11 bases in between. This CDR3 has 14 residues. CDR1 and CDR2 (germline): LGHDT, YNNKEL (reference sequence).

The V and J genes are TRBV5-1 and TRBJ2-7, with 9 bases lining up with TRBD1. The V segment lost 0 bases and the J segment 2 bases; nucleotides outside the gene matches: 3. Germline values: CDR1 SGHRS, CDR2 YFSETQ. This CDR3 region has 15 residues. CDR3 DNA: TGCGCCAGCAGCTTGGCCGGGACAGGGACCTACGAGCAGTACGTC. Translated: CASSLAGTGTYEQYV.

The CDR3 DNA is TGCAGCGTTGAAGTGGCAGGCCAAAATGAAAAACTGTTTTTT. Residues: CSVEVAGQNEKLFF. V and J are TRBV29-1 and TRBJ1-4; D is unclear. V was pared by 1 base and J by 5 bases, with 11 bases between. Per the germline V gene, CDR1 is SQVTM and CDR2 is ANQGSEA. The CDR3 covers 14 residues.

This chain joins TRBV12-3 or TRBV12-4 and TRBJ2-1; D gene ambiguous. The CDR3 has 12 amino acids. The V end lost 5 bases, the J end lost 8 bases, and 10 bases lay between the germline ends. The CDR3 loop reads CASSPLVDEQFF. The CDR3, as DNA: TGTGCCAGCAGTCCGTTAGTCGATGAGCAGTTCTTC.

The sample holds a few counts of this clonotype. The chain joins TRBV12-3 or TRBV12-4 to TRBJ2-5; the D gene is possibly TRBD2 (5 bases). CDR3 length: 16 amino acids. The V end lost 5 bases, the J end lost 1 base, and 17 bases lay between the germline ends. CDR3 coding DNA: TGTGCCAGCAGTCATCGCGGGTCGAATCCCCAAGAGACCCAGTACTTC. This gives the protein CASSHRGSNPQETQYF.

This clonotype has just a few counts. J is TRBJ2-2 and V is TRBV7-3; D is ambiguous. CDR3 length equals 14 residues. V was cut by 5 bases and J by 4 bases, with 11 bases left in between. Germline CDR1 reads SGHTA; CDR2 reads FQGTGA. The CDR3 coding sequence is TGTGCCAGCAGCCGTAGACAATCCACCGGGGAGCTGTTTTTT. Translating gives CASSRRQSTGELFF.

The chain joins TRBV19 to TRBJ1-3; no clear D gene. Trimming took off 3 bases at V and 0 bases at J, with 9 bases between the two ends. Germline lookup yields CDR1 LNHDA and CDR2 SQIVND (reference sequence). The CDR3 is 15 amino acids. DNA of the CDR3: TGTGCCAGTAGTATGGACCGGAGCTCTGGAAACACCATATATTTT. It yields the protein CASSMDRSSGNTIYF.

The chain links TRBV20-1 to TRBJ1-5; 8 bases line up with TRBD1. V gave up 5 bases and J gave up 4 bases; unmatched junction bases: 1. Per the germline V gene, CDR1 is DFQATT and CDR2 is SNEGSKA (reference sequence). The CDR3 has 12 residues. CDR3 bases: TGCAGTGCTGGACAGGGAAATCAGCCCCAGCATTTT. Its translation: CSAGQGNQPQHF.

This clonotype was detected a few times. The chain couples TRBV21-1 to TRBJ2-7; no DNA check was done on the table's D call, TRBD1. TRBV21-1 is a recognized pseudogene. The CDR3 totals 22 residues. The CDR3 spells CASSKGADETGALSGMIYEQYV. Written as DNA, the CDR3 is TGTGCCAGCAGCAAAGGGGCCGACGAGACAGGTGCTTTATCGGGAATGATTTACGAGCAGTACGTC.

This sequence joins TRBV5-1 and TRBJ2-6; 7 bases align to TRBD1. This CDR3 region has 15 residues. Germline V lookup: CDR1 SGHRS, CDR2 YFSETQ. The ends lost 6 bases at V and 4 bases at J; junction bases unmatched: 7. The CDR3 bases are TGCGCCAGCACCACACAGGGGACCGGGGCCAACGTCCTGACTTTC. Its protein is CASTTQGTGANVLTF.

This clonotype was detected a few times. Written as DNA, the CDR3 is TGTGCCAGCAGCCCCATGGACAGGGTAGATCAGCCCCAGCATTTT. The encoded protein is CASSPMDRVDQPQHF. This rearrangement joins TRBV7-2 to TRBJ1-5; TRBD1 aligns across 8 bases. Germline CDR1 is SGHTA and CDR2 is FQGNSA. With 5 bases clipped from V and 5 bases from J, the junction kept 8 bases outside the gene matches. The CDR3 is 15 residues long.

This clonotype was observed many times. CDR3 sequence reads: CASSFRDNTDTQYF. The CDR3 DNA follows: TGTGCCAGCAGCTTTAGGGACAACACAGATACGCAGTATTTT. The V call is TRBV7-6, the J call TRBJ2-3; D perhaps matches TRBD1 (6 bases). This CDR3 has 14 residues. Germline values: CDR1 SGHVS, CDR2 FNYEAQ. V lost 3 bases, J lost 2 bases, and 9 bases lay in between.

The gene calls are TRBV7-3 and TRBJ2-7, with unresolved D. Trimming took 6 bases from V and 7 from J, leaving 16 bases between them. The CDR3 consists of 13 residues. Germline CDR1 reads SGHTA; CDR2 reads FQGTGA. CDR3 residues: CASSSRLHGEQYF. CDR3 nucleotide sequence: TGTGCCAGCAGTTCCCGACTCCACGGGGAGCAGTACTTC.

CDR3 loop: CASRPLGGSSYEQYF. The DNA of the CDR3 is TGTGCCAGCAGACCCCTCGGTGGGAGCTCCTACGAGCAGTACTTC. The rearrangement links TRBV12-3 or TRBV12-4 to TRBJ2-7; tentatively, D is TRBD2 (5 bases). The CDR3 consists of 15 residues. The V end was cut by 6 bases, the J end by 0 bases, with 15 bases between.